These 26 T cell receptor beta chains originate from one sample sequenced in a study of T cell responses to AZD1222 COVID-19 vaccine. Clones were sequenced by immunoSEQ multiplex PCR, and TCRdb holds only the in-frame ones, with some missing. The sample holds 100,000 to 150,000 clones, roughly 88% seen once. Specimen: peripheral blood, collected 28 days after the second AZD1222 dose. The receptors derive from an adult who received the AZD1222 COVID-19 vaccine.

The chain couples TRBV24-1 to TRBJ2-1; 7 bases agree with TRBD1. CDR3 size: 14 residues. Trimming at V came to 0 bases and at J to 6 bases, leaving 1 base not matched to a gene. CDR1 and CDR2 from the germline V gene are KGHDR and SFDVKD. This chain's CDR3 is CATSDLWTGNEQFF. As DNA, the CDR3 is TGTGCCACCAGTGATTTGTGGACAGGCAATGAGCAGTTCTTC.

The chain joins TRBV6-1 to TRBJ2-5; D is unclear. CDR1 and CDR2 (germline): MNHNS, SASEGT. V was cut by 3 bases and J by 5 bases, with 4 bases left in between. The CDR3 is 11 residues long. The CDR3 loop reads CASSEWETQYF. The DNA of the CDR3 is TGTGCCAGCAGTGAGTGGGAGACCCAGTACTTC.

CDR3: CASSQGGQGYTEAFF. The CDR3 nucleotides are TGTGCCAGCAGCCAAGGGGGACAGGGTTACACTGAAGCTTTCTTT. The chain recombines TRBV4-2 with TRBJ1-1, with 9 bases fitting TRBD1. The CDR3 spans 15 residues. The V and J ends lost 1 base and 3 bases, in that order; junction bases with no gene match: 3. Germline V CDR1 and CDR2: LGHNA, YNFKEQ.

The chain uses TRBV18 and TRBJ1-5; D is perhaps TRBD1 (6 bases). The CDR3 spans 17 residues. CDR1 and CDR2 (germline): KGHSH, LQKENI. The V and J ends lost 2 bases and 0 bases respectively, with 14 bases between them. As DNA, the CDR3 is TGTGCCAGCTCACCAGAACCAGCCAGGGGTAGCAATCAGCCCCAGCATTTT. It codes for CASSPEPARGSNQPQHF.

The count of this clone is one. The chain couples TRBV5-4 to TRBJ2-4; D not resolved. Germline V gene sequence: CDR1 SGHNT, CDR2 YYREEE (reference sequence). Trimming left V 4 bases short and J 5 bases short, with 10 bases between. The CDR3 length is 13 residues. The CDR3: CASSRALQNIQYF. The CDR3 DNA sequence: TGTGCCAGCAGCAGGGCCCTCCAAAACATTCAGTACTTC.

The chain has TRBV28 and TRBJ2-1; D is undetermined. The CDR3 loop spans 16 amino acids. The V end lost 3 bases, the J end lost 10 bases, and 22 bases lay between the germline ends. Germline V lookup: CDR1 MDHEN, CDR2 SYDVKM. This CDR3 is CASSFRIQRTMEEQFF. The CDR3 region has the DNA TGTGCCAGCAGTTTCAGGATACAACGTACTATGGAAGAGCAGTTCTTC.

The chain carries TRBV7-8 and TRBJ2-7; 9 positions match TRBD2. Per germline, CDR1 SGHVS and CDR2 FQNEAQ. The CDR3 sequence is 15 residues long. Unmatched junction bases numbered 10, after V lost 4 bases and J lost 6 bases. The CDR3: CASSSRGGLRGEQYF. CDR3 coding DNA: TGTGCCAGCAGCTCGCGGGGGGGACTACGGGGCGAGCAGTACTTC.

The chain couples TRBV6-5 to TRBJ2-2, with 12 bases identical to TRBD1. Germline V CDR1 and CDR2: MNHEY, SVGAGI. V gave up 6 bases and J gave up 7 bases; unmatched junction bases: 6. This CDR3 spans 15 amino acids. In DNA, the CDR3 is TGTGCCAGCAGACCGGGACAGGGGGCAATCGGGGAGCTGTTTTTT. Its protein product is CASRPGQGAIGELFF.

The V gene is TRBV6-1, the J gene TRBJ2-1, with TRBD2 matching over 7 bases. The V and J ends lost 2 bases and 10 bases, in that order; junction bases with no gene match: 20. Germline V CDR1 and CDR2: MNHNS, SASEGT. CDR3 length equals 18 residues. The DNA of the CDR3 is TGTGCCAGCAGTGAACTCCCCCGGACTAGTTGGTCGAAAGCAGAGCAGTTCTTC. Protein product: CASSELPRTSWSKAEQFF.

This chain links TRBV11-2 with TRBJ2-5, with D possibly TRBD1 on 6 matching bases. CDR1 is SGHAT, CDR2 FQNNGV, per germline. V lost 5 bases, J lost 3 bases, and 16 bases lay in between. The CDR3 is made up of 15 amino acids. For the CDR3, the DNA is TGTGCCAGCAGCGTAACAGGGCTGGGGAAAGAGACCCAGTACTTC. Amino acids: CASSVTGLGKETQYF.

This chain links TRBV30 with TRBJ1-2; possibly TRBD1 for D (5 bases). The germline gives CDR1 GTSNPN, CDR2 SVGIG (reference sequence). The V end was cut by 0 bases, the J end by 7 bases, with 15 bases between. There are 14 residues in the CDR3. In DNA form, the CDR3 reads TGTGCCTGGAGTGTACAAGGGACTGGAAGTGGCTACACCTTC. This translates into CAWSVQGTGSGYTF. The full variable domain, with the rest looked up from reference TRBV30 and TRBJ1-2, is SQTIHQWPATLVQPVGSPLSLECTVEGTSNPNLYWYRQAAGRGLQLLFYSVGIGQISSEVPQNLSASRPQDRQFILSSKKLLLSDSGFYLCAWSVQGTGSGYTFGSGTRLTVV.

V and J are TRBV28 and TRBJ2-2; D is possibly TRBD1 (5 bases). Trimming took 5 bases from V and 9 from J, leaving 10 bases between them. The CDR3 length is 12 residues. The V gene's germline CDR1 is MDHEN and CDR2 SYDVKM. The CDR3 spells CASSPPGRELFF. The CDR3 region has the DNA TGTGCCAGCAGTCCGCCAGGGAGGGAGCTGTTTTTT.

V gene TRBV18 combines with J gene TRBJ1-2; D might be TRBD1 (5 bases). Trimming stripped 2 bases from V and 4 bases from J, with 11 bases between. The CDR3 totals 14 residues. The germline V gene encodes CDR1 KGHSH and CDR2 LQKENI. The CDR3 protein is CASSPWEGLYGYTF. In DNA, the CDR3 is TGTGCCAGCTCACCATGGGAGGGGCTCTATGGCTACACCTTC.

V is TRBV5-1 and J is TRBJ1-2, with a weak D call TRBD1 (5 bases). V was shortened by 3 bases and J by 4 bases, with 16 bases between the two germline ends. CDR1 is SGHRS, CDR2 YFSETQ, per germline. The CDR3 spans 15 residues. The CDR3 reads CASSWNRGRGYGYTF. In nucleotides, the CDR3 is TGCGCCAGCAGCTGGAATCGGGGAAGGGGCTATGGCTACACCTTC.

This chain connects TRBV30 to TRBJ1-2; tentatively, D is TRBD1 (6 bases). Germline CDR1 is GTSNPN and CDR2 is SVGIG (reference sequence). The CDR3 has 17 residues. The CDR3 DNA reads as TGTGGCCTGATAAGTACGGATTTACCGGACAGTAACTATGGCTACACCTTC. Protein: CGLISTDLPDSNYGYTF.

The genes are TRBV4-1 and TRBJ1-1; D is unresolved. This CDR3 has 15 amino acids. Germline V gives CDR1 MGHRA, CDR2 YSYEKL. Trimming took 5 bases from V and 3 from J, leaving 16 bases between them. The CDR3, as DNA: TGCGCCAGCAGCTACGCCTGGGGTCGGGACACTGAAGCTTTCTTT. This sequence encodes CASSYAWGRDTEAFF.

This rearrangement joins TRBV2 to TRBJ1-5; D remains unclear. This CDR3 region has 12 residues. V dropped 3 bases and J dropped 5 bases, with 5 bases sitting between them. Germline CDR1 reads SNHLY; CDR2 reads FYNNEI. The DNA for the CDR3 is TGTGCCAGCAGTGACGAGTATCAGCCCCAGCATTTT. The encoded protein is CASSDEYQPQHF.

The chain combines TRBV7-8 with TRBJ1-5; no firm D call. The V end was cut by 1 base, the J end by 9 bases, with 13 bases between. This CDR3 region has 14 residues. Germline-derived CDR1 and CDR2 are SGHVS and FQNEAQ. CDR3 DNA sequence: TGTGCCAGCAGCTTAGTGGAGTCTGGAGGGCCCCAGCATTTT. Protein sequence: CASSLVESGGPQHF.

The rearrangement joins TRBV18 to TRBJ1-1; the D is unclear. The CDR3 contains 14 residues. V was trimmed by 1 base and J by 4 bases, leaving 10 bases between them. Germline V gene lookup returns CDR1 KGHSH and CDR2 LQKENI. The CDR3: CASSPQVKGTEAFF. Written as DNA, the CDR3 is TGTGCCAGCTCACCACAGGTGAAAGGCACTGAAGCTTTCTTT.

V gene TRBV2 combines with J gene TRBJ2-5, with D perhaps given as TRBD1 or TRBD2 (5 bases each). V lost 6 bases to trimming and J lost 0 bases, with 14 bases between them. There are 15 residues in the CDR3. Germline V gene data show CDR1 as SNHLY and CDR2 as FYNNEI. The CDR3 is CASRATRGHQETQYF. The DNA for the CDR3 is TGTGCCAGCAGGGCAACTAGGGGACACCAAGAGACCCAGTACTTC.

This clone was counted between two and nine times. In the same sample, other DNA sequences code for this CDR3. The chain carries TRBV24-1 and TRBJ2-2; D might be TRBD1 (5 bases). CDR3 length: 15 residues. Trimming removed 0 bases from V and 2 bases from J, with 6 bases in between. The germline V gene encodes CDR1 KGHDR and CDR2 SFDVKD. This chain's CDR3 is CATSDLGQNTGELFF. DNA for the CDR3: TGTGCCACCAGTGATTTGGGACAAAACACCGGGGAGCTGTTTTTT.

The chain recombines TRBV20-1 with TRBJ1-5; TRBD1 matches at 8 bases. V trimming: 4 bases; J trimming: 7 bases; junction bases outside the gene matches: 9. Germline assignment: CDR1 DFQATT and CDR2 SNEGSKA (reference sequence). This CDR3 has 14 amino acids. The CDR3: CSATDQGARQPQHF. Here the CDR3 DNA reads TGCAGTGCTACTGATCAGGGGGCACGACAGCCCCAGCATTTT.

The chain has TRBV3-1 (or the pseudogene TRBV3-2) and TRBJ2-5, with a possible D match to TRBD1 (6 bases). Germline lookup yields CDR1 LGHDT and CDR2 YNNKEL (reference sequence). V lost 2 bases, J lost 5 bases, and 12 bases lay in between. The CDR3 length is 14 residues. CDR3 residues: CASSQLTGWETQYF. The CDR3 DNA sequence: TGTGCCAGCAGCCAATTAACAGGGTGGGAGACCCAGTACTTC.

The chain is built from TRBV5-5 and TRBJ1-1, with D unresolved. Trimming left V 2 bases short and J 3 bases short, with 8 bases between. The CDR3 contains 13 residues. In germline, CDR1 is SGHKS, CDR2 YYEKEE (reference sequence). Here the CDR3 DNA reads TGTGCCAGCAGCTTTGGCAGCTACACTGAAGCTTTCTTT. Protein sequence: CASSFGSYTEAFF. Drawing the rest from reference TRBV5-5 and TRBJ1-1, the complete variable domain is DAGVTQSPTHLIKTRGQQVTLRCSPISGHKSVSWYQQVLGQGPQFIFQYYEKEERGRGNFPDRFSARQFPNYSSELNVNALLLGDSALYLCASSFGSYTEAFFGQGTRLTVV.

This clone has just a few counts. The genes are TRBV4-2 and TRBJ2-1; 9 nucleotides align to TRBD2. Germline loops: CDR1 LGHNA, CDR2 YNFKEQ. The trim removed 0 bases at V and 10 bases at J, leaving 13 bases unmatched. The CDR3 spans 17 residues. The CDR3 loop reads CASSQEVASGALGEQFF. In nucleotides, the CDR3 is TGTGCCAGCAGCCAAGAGGTGGCTAGCGGGGCCCTTGGGGAGCAGTTCTTC.

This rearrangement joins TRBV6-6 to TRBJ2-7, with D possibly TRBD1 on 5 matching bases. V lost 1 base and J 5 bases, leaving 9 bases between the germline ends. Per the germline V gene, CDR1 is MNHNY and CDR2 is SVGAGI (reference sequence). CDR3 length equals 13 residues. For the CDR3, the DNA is TGTGCCAGCAGTTACTTCCAGGGCGACGAGCAGTACTTC. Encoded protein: CASSYFQGDEQYF.